These T cell receptor beta chains were read from a single sample in a study of neurological immune-mediated disorders. TCRdb ran MiXCR on the 5' RACE reads and lists one entry per CDR3 protein. Counted here are 59,000 or so distinct CDR3 sequences, about 13% occurring once; the ten biggest clones make up around 10%. Sequences were obtained from PBMCs. These receptors all come from a woman aged 60 to 75 with HTLV-1-associated myelopathy (HAM/TSP). Each CDR3 is given with its conserved first and last residue. Fields, in order: J gene, CDR3 length, clone size, V gene, D gene, CDR3 DNA, CDR3 protein. A D gene is named only where the DNA matches it firmly. Only part of the rows carry a size: once, few, many, or a class if the clone is expanded.

>TRBJ1-5|14|many|TRBV5-1|TRBD1
TGCGCCAGCAGCTTGGGGACAGGGGATCAGCCCCAGCATTTT
CASSLGTGDQPQHF
>TRBJ2-7|14|many|TRBV9|TRBD1
TGTGCCAGCAGCCCACAGGGGTTGTCCTACGAGCAGTACTTC
CASSPQGLSYEQYF
>TRBJ2-4|14|many|TRBV3-1|-
TGTGCCAGCAGCCAGCGGGACTTAAAAAACATTCAGTACTTC
CASSQRDLKNIQYF
>TRBJ2-7|15|many|TRBV20-1|-
TGCAGTGGTAGTTTGGGTGGGGCAGGGGCCTACGAGCAGTACTTC
CSGSLGGAGAYEQYF
>TRBJ2-3|17|many|TRBV27|-
TGTGCCAGCAGTTTGGGATCAAACAGGGTTAGCACAGATACGCAGTATTTT
CASSLGSNRVSTDTQYF
>TRBJ1-5|14|many|TRBV7-2|-
TGTGCCAGCAGCTTACAGGGTCTCAATCAGCCCCAGCATTTT
CASSLQGLNQPQHF
>TRBJ2-1|15|many|TRBV7-2|TRBD2
TGTGCCAGCAGCTGGACTAGCGGGAGTGGTAATGAGCAGTTCTTC
CASSWTSGSGNEQFF
>TRBJ2-1|14|many|TRBV9|-
TGTGCCAGCCGAATGGGAGGGGGCGCCGGTGAGCAGTTCTTC
CASRMGGGAGEQFF
>TRBJ2-7|13|many|TRBV5-1|-
TGCGCCAGCTCCCCGGCAGGGTCCTACGAGCAGTACTTC
CASSPAGSYEQYF
>TRBJ2-7|13|many|TRBV29-1|-
TGCAGCGTCGGGAGGACAGGGAACTACGAGCAGTACTTC
CSVGRTGNYEQYF
>TRBJ1-1|19|many|TRBV15|TRBD1
TGTGCCACCAGCAGCAGGGGACAGGGGCGGCGGGGTCAAGGCACTGAAGCTTTCTTT
CATSSRGQGRRGQGTEAFF
>TRBJ1-1|15|many|TRBV27|-
TGTGCCAGCAGTCCGGCGGACGGAATGAACACTGAAGCTTTCTTT
CASSPADGMNTEAFF
>TRBJ2-1|14|many|TRBV24-1|-
TGTGCCACCAGTGATACTACAGGGACCGATGAGCAGTTCTTC
CATSDTTGTDEQFF
>TRBJ2-2|16|few|TRBV11-2|TRBD1
TGTGCCAGCAGCTCCAGGACAGGCGCCAACACCGGGGAGCTGTTTTTT
CASSSRTGANTGELFF
>TRBJ2-1|13|many|TRBV20-1|-
TGCAGTGCCCAACCCTATTCGGACGATGAGCAGTTCTTC
CSAQPYSDDEQFF
>TRBJ1-1|12|many|TRBV10-2|-
TGCGCCAGCAGTGAGGTGGGAACTGAAGCTTTCTTT
CASSEVGTEAFF
>TRBJ2-1|20|few|TRBV7-8|TRBD2
TGTGCCAGCAGCTTAGCGGTGTCTAGCGGGAGGAGTCGTATGGGTAATGAGCAGTTCTTC
CASSLAVSSGRSRMGNEQFF
>TRBJ2-3|13|many|TRBV12-3/TRBV12-4|-
TGTGCCAGCGTGAGACAGAACACAGATACGCAGTATTTT
CASVRQNTDTQYF
>TRBJ2-7|12|many|TRBV20-1|-
TGCAGTGCTAGATTGGACAGCTACGAGCAGTACTTC
CSARLDSYEQYF
>TRBJ1-1|14|many|TRBV2|-
TGTGCCAGCAGTGACAGGGACGGGAACACTGAAGCTTTCTTT
CASSDRDGNTEAFF
>TRBJ1-1|15|few|TRBV7-9|-
TGTGCCAGCAGCTGGGCGGGTGCATATAGCACTGAAGCTTTCTTT
CASSWAGAYSTEAFF
>TRBJ2-5|17|-|TRBV9|TRBD2
TGTGCCAGCAGCAGGGGACTAGCAGGGGGGTTACAAGAGACCCAGTACTTC
CASSRGLAGGLQETQYF
>TRBJ2-6|16|many|TRBV5-1|-
TGCGCCAGCAGCTTGGTGGCAGGGGCTGGGGCCAACGTCCTGACTTTC
CASSLVAGAGANVLTF
>TRBJ1-1|15|many|TRBV20-1|-
TGCAGTGCTAGGGGAGTACAGGGAGCGAACACTGAAGCTTTCTTT
CSARGVQGANTEAFF
>TRBJ2-7|14|many|TRBV11-3|TRBD2
TGTGCCAGCAGCCGTAGCGGGAACTCCTACGAGCAGTACTTC
CASSRSGNSYEQYF
>TRBJ1-6|14|-|TRBV3-1|-
TGTGCCAGCAGCCAACATGTGGAGCATTCACCCCTCCACTTT
CASSQHVEHSPLHF
>TRBJ1-2|11|-|TRBV6-5|TRBD1
TGTGCCAGCAGGACAGGGAATGGCTACACCTTC
CASRTGNGYTF
>TRBJ1-1|13|-|TRBV28|-
TGTGCCAGCAGTTTGTGGGTGAACACTGAAGCTTTCTTT
CASSLWVNTEAFF
>TRBJ2-7|16|-|TRBV5-5|-
TGTGCCAGCAGCAGTCCAGGGGGGGAGGGAATCTACGAGCAGTACTTC
CASSSPGGEGIYEQYF